This TCR beta chain was identified in a study of cytomegalovirus exposure and HLA in healthy donors. Across the whole study: The study's early data release held 75 million to 95 million unique TCRs from HLA-typed donors. Study-level points and caveats: In a later analysis, specific HLA alleles were associated with around 17,000 TCR beta sequences at a 0.05 false discovery rate.

The study ran its PCR with 60 Vbeta and 13 Jbeta primers. The method was immunoSEQ multiplex PCR; TCRdb's version includes in-frame clones alone and lacks a portion of them. Of just over 150,000 clones in the sample, approximately 84% were seen once. In the case of this clone: Its matching antigen is unknown.

The material sequenced was PBMCs. This receptor was taken from a man in his late teens or twenties in good health and CMV-seropositive.

Here the CDR3 reads CASSQTASNTEAFF. The CDR3 nucleotides read TGTGCCAGCAGCCAGACAGCCTCTAACACTGAAGCTTTCTTT. V usage is TRBV5-4 and J usage is TRBJ1-1; a weak D match, TRBD1 (5 bases). Germline V gives CDR1 SGHNT, CDR2 YYREEE (reference sequence). The CDR3 spans 14 residues. V lost 4 bases and J 2 bases, leaving 12 bases between the germline ends.